This TCR beta chain was documented in a study of blood T cells in healthy people across ages. In the study overall: With template switching, about one barcoded beta molecule was captured per two T cells. The study's findings and limits: Across the age range, TCR beta diversity per million T cells fell in a roughly linear way. Relative to aged donors, long-lived donors carried more naive CD4+ cells and displayed higher diversity.

A J-beta primer mix and a sample-barcoded 5' primer were used in a second PCR of about 7 to 12 cycles. Each CDR3 protein is one row after TCRdb ran MiXCR on the 5' RACE reads. Among more than 1,400,000 distinct CDR3 sequences listed, around 39% were seen once. Turning to this clonotype: Its specificity is unknown.

The CDR3 contains 13 residues. V lost 8 bases and J lost 2, with 12 bases in between. Looked up from germline, CDR1 is LGHDT and CDR2 is YNNKEL (reference sequence). What was sequenced was blood. The origin of this receptor is a woman between 18 and 30 years old in good health. The chain employs TRBV3-1 and TRBJ2-5, with D perhaps matching TRBD1 (5 bases). The CDR3 here is CASLGLGQETQYF. For the CDR3, the DNA is TGTGCCAGCTTGGGGCTTGGGCAAGAGACCCAGTACTTC.